These 15 T cell receptor beta chains originate from one sample sequenced in a study of blood T cell repertoires in COVID-19. Sequenced by immunoSEQ multiplex PCR; TCRdb stores in-frame clones only, minus some. The table shows over 200,000 clones, with about nine tenths occurring only once. The sequencing input was PBMCs or T cells enriched from blood (not recorded which). These receptors were taken from a man aged 18 to 30 who had recovered from COVID-19.

This clone was seen only once. This chain links TRBV2 with TRBJ1-4; the D is unclear. The V gene lost 4 bases and the J gene lost 3 bases, with 12 bases spanning the gap. The CDR3 loop spans 15 amino acids. The germline V gene encodes CDR1 SNHLY and CDR2 FYNNEI. The CDR3 sequence is CASSGEVVANEKLFF. In DNA form, the CDR3 reads TGTGCCAGCAGTGGGGAGGTCGTTGCTAATGAAAAACTGTTTTTT.

The chain has TRBV13 and TRBJ2-3, with TRBD2 identical over 7 bases. CDR3 length: 16 amino acids. Germline V gives CDR1 PRHDT, CDR2 FYEKMQ (reference sequence). The V segment lost 5 bases and the J segment 0 bases; nucleotides outside the gene matches: 8. CDR3 loop: CASSPRAGRSTDTQYF. CDR3 in DNA: TGTGCCAGCAGCCCCCGAGCGGGGCGGAGCACAGATACGCAGTATTTT.

This chain uses TRBV6-5 with TRBJ2-1; 9 nucleotides align to TRBD2. The CDR3 runs 15 residues. V was clipped by 2 bases and J by 7 bases; unmatched bases: 6. From germline, CDR1 is MNHEY and CDR2 SVGAGI. Here the CDR3 reads CASSYRRGGLNEQFF. The CDR3 nucleotides read TGTGCCAGCAGTTACCGGCGGGGGGGCCTAAATGAGCAGTTCTTC.

V gene TRBV6-4 combines with J gene TRBJ2-7; no firm D call. The V gene's germline CDR1 is MRHNA and CDR2 SNTAGT. With 6 bases removed from V and 0 bases from J, the gap between germline ends came to 12 bases. The length of the CDR3 is 14 residues. The CDR3 DNA follows: TGTGCCAGCAGCCCTCAGGCGATCTCCTACGAGCAGTACTTC. Translation: CASSPQAISYEQYF.

CDR3 in amino acids: CASSLVRNIQYF. CDR3 coding DNA: TGTGCCAGCAGCTTAGTCCGGAACATTCAGTACTTC. This chain links TRBV11-2 with TRBJ2-4; D is uncertain. Looked up from germline, CDR1 is SGHAT and CDR2 is FQNNGV. CDR3 size: 12 residues. Trimming stripped 1 base from V and 7 bases from J, with 5 bases between.

The chain uses TRBV14 and TRBJ2-2; D remains unclear. The CDR3 runs to 14 residues. The germline V gene has CDR1 SGHDN and CDR2 FVKESK. Between the trimmed V and J ends, which lost 4 bases and 1 base, there was a span of 7 bases. The CDR3 loop is CASSPHRNTGELFF. CDR3 bases: TGTGCCAGCAGCCCGCATAGGAACACCGGGGAGCTGTTTTTT.

This chain joins TRBV6-5 and TRBJ2-7; D call uncertain. Trimming cost V 2 bases and J 3 bases, with 14 bases left between them. The CDR3 sequence is 15 residues long. Germline V CDR1 and CDR2: MNHEY, SVGAGI. The CDR3 bases are TGTGCCAGCAGTTACGCTGCCAGAACATTCTACGAGCAGTACTTC. Translated: CASSYAARTFYEQYF.

The chain uses TRBV6-5 and TRBJ2-5, with a possible D match to TRBD1 (6 bases). Trimming left V 6 bases short and J 4 bases short, with 15 bases between. Germline values: CDR1 MNHEY, CDR2 SVGAGI. The CDR3 contains 14 residues. The CDR3 region has the DNA TGTGCCAGCAGCCCATTGCCACAGGGAGAGACCCAGTACTTC. Translating it yields CASSPLPQGETQYF.

This chain uses TRBV6-5 with TRBJ2-5; D may be TRBD2 (7 bases). The CDR3 is made up of 14 amino acids. V was cut by 2 bases and J by 5 bases, with 12 bases left in between. Germline V gene data show CDR1 as MNHEY and CDR2 as SVGAGI. This CDR3 is CASSYMGRGETQYF. The DNA for the CDR3 is TGTGCCAGCAGTTACATGGGGAGGGGGGAGACCCAGTACTTC.

The V and J genes are TRBV30 and TRBJ2-7; 7 bases are shared with TRBD2. The CDR3 is made up of 13 amino acids. Germline assignment: CDR1 GTSNPN and CDR2 SVGIG (reference sequence). Unmatched junction bases numbered 8, after V lost 8 bases and J lost 1 base. Here the CDR3 reads CAGNPGRSYEQYF. The CDR3 coding sequence is TGTGCCGGGAACCCCGGGAGGTCCTACGAGCAGTACTTC.

The chain joins TRBV20-1 to TRBJ1-2; D ambiguous. Trimming removed 3 bases at V and 4 bases at J, with 12 bases between. The germline V gene encodes CDR1 DFQATT and CDR2 SNEGSKA (reference sequence). CDR3 length: 13 residues. CDR3 amino acids: CSASSGSRYGYTF. CDR3 in DNA: TGCAGTGCTAGTTCGGGGTCCCGCTATGGCTACACCTTC.

The chain recombines TRBV25-1 with TRBJ1-4; TRBD1 is a possible D gene (6 bases). Between the trimmed V and J ends, which lost 6 bases and 2 bases, there was a span of 10 bases. CDR1 is MGHDK and CDR2 is SYGVNS in the germline V gene. This CDR3 region has 14 residues. CDR3 amino acids: CASREDSTNEKLFF. The CDR3 nucleotides are TGTGCCAGCAGAGAGGACAGTACTAATGAAAAACTGTTTTTT.

This chain joins TRBV28 and TRBJ1-2, with 7 bases identical to TRBD1. From germline, CDR1 is MDHEN and CDR2 SYDVKM. V dropped 2 bases and J dropped 4; count of bases not matched to a gene: 4. CDR3 length: 14 residues. CDR3 sequence reads: CASSLIGGGYGYTF. Written as DNA, the CDR3 is TGTGCCAGCAGTTTAATAGGGGGCGGCTATGGCTACACCTTC.

V is TRBV3-1 (or the pseudogene TRBV3-2) and J is TRBJ1-1; D is undetermined. This CDR3 is 13 amino acids long. Trimming took off 2 bases at V and 1 base at J, with 5 bases between the two ends. Germline V gene lookup returns CDR1 LGHDT and CDR2 YNNKEL (reference sequence). The CDR3 DNA reads as TGTGCCAGCAGCCAATCAGGGAACACTGAAGCTTTCTTT. This encodes CASSQSGNTEAFF.

Only a few counts were recorded for this clone. The gene calls are TRBV2 and TRBJ2-1; TRBD2 matches at 10 bases. From germline, CDR1 is SNHLY and CDR2 FYNNEI. This CDR3 spans 15 amino acids. V lost 8 bases, J lost 10 bases, and 14 bases stayed unmatched. CDR3 amino acids: CASPVRSGGAWEQFF. Written as DNA, the CDR3 is TGTGCCAGCCCCGTCAGAAGCGGGGGGGCCTGGGAGCAGTTCTTC.